A selection of T cell receptor beta chains follows, all from one sample in a study of T cells in tuberculosis. TCRdb's table, derived via immunoSEQ multiplex PCR, lists solely in-frame clones and lacks some. The table records approximately 35,000 clones, just under 97% of them present only once. Source material: PBMCs. The receptors were sampled from a donor between 10 and 35 years old with latent tuberculosis or without tuberculosis infection. CDR3s include the opening cysteine and the closing phenylalanine or tryptophan. The D gene is left open where the match is weak. Where a row states a size, it is once, few, many or the class of an expanded clone; other rows omit it.

cdr3_length: 15
clone_size: NA
v_call: TRBV2
d_call: NA
j_call: TRBJ1-4
cdr3_nt: TGTGCCAGCAGCCAGGGCGGGGCAACTAATGAAAAACTGTTTTTT
cdr3_aa: CASSQGGATNEKLFF

cdr3_length: 14
clone_size: NA
v_call: TRBV7-9
d_call: TRBD2
j_call: TRBJ2-3
cdr3_nt: TGTGCCAGCCCGGGACTAGCGGGCACAGATACGCAGTATTTT
cdr3_aa: CASPGLAGTDTQYF

cdr3_length: 15
clone_size: NA
v_call: TRBV2
d_call: TRBD2
j_call: TRBJ2-2
cdr3_nt: TGTGCCAGCAGTTGGTCTAGCGGGAGAACCGGGGAGCTGTTTTTT
cdr3_aa: CASSWSSGRTGELFF

cdr3_length: 15
clone_size: NA
v_call: TRBV6-5
d_call: NA
j_call: TRBJ1-1
cdr3_nt: TGTGCCAGCAGTACCCCCGGGGAGGTTTACACTGAAGCTTTCTTT
cdr3_aa: CASSTPGEVYTEAFF

cdr3_length: 14
clone_size: NA
v_call: TRBV19
d_call: NA
j_call: TRBJ1-1
cdr3_nt: TGTGCCAGTAGTATTCTTGAGGGGGTGGGTGAAGCTTTCTTT
cdr3_aa: CASSILEGVGEAFF

cdr3_length: 13
clone_size: NA
v_call: TRBV7-2
d_call: NA
j_call: TRBJ2-4
cdr3_nt: TGTGCCAGCAGCCCGGGACATAAAGGCATTCAGTACTTC
cdr3_aa: CASSPGHKGIQYF

cdr3_length: 16
clone_size: NA
v_call: TRBV5-6
d_call: NA
j_call: TRBJ2-5
cdr3_nt: TGTGCCAGCAGCTCGGGGGTGGAAGCGGATGGGGAGACCCAGTACTTC
cdr3_aa: CASSSGVEADGETQYF

cdr3_length: 16
clone_size: NA
v_call: TRBV19
d_call: NA
j_call: TRBJ1-5
cdr3_nt: TGTGCCAGTAGTATAGTTGGCGGCAATAGCAATCAGCCCCAGCATTTT
cdr3_aa: CASSIVGGNSNQPQHF

cdr3_length: 14
clone_size: NA
v_call: TRBV10-2
d_call: TRBD1
j_call: TRBJ2-7
cdr3_nt: TGCGCCAGCCGTTTAGGACAGGGCATCTACGAGCAGTACTTC
cdr3_aa: CASRLGQGIYEQYF

cdr3_length: 11
clone_size: NA
v_call: TRBV29-1
d_call: NA
j_call: TRBJ1-2
cdr3_nt: TGCAGCGTGTCGGCAGGGGAAGGCTACACCTTC
cdr3_aa: CSVSAGEGYTF

cdr3_length: 13
clone_size: NA
v_call: TRBV7-2
d_call: NA
j_call: TRBJ2-6
cdr3_nt: TGTGCCAGCAGCCTCCCTGGGGCCAACGTCCTGACTTTC
cdr3_aa: CASSLPGANVLTF

cdr3_length: 14
clone_size: NA
v_call: TRBV6-8
d_call: NA
j_call: TRBJ2-7
cdr3_nt: TGTGCCAGCAGTTCTGGGGGGAGGTTCCACGAGCAGTACTTC
cdr3_aa: CASSSGGRFHEQYF

cdr3_length: 17
clone_size: NA
v_call: TRBV4-1
d_call: NA
j_call: TRBJ1-6
cdr3_nt: TGCGCCAGCAGCCCCCCCCGGGGGGAGTCCGAGTATTCACCCCTCCACTTT
cdr3_aa: CASSPPRGESEYSPLHF

cdr3_length: 13
clone_size: NA
v_call: TRBV9
d_call: NA
j_call: TRBJ2-1
cdr3_nt: TGTGCCAGCAGCCAACCGGGGACTTCCGGACAGTTCTTC
cdr3_aa: CASSQPGTSGQFF

cdr3_length: 14
clone_size: NA
v_call: TRBV18
d_call: NA
j_call: TRBJ1-4
cdr3_nt: TGTGCCAGCTCACCACGGCAGGCTAATGAAAAACTGTTTTTT
cdr3_aa: CASSPRQANEKLFF

cdr3_length: 16
clone_size: NA
v_call: TRBV4-1
d_call: TRBD2
j_call: TRBJ2-1
cdr3_nt: TGCGCCAGCAGCCAACCTACTAGCGGGAGTTACAATGAGCAGTTCTTC
cdr3_aa: CASSQPTSGSYNEQFF

cdr3_length: 16
clone_size: NA
v_call: TRBV7-9
d_call: TRBD2
j_call: TRBJ2-1
cdr3_nt: TGTGCCAGCAGTCCCCTAGGTACTAGCGCATACAATGAGCAGTTCTTC
cdr3_aa: CASSPLGTSAYNEQFF

cdr3_length: 16
clone_size: NA
v_call: TRBV7-9
d_call: TRBD2
j_call: TRBJ2-1
cdr3_nt: TGTGCCAGCAGCCTTTTTGGCGGGAGGGCCGGCAATGAGCAGTTCTTC
cdr3_aa: CASSLFGGRAGNEQFF

cdr3_length: 13
clone_size: NA
v_call: TRBV25-1
d_call: TRBD1
j_call: TRBJ1-2
cdr3_nt: TGTGCCAGCAGTGACACAGGGGTCTATGGCTACACCTTC
cdr3_aa: CASSDTGVYGYTF

cdr3_length: 13
clone_size: NA
v_call: TRBV27
d_call: TRBD1
j_call: TRBJ1-2
cdr3_nt: TGTGCCAGCAGGAGAGGACAGGGATATGGCTACACCTTC
cdr3_aa: CASRRGQGYGYTF

cdr3_length: 11
clone_size: NA
v_call: TRBV20-1
d_call: NA
j_call: TRBJ2-3
cdr3_nt: TGCAGTGCTAGCTATTTAGATACGCAGTATTTT
cdr3_aa: CSASYLDTQYF

cdr3_length: 18
clone_size: NA
v_call: TRBV23-1
d_call: NA
j_call: TRBJ1-5
cdr3_nt: TGCGCCAGCAGTCAATTACACTCAACAGGACAGTGGGGTCAGCCCCAGCATTTT
cdr3_aa: CASSQLHSTGQWGQPQHF

cdr3_length: 15
clone_size: NA
v_call: TRBV5-8
d_call: NA
j_call: TRBJ1-5
cdr3_nt: TGTGCCAGCAGCTTGGGCCAGGGCGGCAATCAGCCCCAGCATTTT
cdr3_aa: CASSLGQGGNQPQHF

cdr3_length: 14
clone_size: NA
v_call: TRBV9
d_call: TRBD2
j_call: TRBJ2-1
cdr3_nt: TGTGCCAGCACGGCAGCGGGGGGGTACAATGAGCAGTTCTTC
cdr3_aa: CASTAAGGYNEQFF

cdr3_length: 13
clone_size: NA
v_call: TRBV29-1
d_call: TRBD1
j_call: TRBJ1-2
cdr3_nt: TGCAGCGTTGTCGGGACAGATAACTATGGCTACACCTTC
cdr3_aa: CSVVGTDNYGYTF

cdr3_length: 15
clone_size: once
v_call: TRBV27
d_call: NA
j_call: TRBJ2-5
cdr3_nt: TGTGCCAGCAGACCACAGCACCAACAACAAGAGACCCAGTACTTC
cdr3_aa: CASRPQHQQQETQYF

cdr3_length: 15
clone_size: NA
v_call: TRBV7-9
d_call: TRBD2
j_call: TRBJ2-2
cdr3_nt: TGTGCCAGCAGCCCCACTAGCGGGGCAACCGGGGAGCTGTTTTTT
cdr3_aa: CASSPTSGATGELFF

cdr3_length: 14
clone_size: NA
v_call: TRBV6-6
d_call: NA
j_call: TRBJ1-3
cdr3_nt: TGTGCCAGCAGTAAGGGGGTGTTCGGAAACACCATATATTTT
cdr3_aa: CASSKGVFGNTIYF

cdr3_length: 15
clone_size: once
v_call: TRBV9
d_call: NA
j_call: TRBJ2-7
cdr3_nt: TGTGCCAGCAGCCCCCGGGTTAGCGCCTCCTACGAGCAGTACTTC
cdr3_aa: CASSPRVSASYEQYF

cdr3_length: 17
clone_size: NA
v_call: TRBV4-1
d_call: NA
j_call: TRBJ2-7
cdr3_nt: TGCGCCAGCAGCCAAGAGGCGCCCCACGGAGTTACCTACGAGCAGTACTTC
cdr3_aa: CASSQEAPHGVTYEQYF

cdr3_length: 12
clone_size: once
v_call: TRBV29-1
d_call: TRBD2
j_call: TRBJ2-5
cdr3_nt: TGCAGCGTCAACGGGGGGGCAGAGACCCAGTACTTC
cdr3_aa: CSVNGGAETQYF

cdr3_length: 15
clone_size: NA
v_call: TRBV5-4
d_call: TRBD1
j_call: TRBJ2-2
cdr3_nt: TGTGCCGGAAAAAGACAGGGGGCGGGCACCGGGGAGCTGTTTTTT
cdr3_aa: CAGKRQGAGTGELFF

cdr3_length: 14
clone_size: NA
v_call: TRBV10-3
d_call: TRBD1
j_call: TRBJ1-2
cdr3_nt: TGTGCCATCAGCGCCGGGACAGGGGACTATGGCTACACCTTC
cdr3_aa: CAISAGTGDYGYTF

cdr3_length: 14
clone_size: NA
v_call: TRBV11-2
d_call: TRBD1
j_call: TRBJ1-1
cdr3_nt: TGTGCCAGCAGCGCCGACAGGGCGGGGACTGAAGCTTTCTTT
cdr3_aa: CASSADRAGTEAFF

cdr3_length: 15
clone_size: NA
v_call: TRBV28
d_call: TRBD2
j_call: TRBJ2-1
cdr3_nt: TGTGCCACACAGAGGGTAGCGGGAGGGTACAATGAGCAGTTCTTC
cdr3_aa: CATQRVAGGYNEQFF

cdr3_length: 15
clone_size: NA
v_call: TRBV6-5
d_call: TRBD1
j_call: TRBJ2-1
cdr3_nt: TGTGCCAGCAGCCCCGACAGGGCGGTGTTTAATGAGCAGTTCTTC
cdr3_aa: CASSPDRAVFNEQFF

cdr3_length: 14
clone_size: NA
v_call: TRBV11-2
d_call: NA
j_call: TRBJ2-7
cdr3_nt: TGTGCCAGCAGCTTAGGGAGGGTAGCAAACGAGCAGTACTTC
cdr3_aa: CASSLGRVANEQYF

cdr3_length: 17
clone_size: NA
v_call: TRBV12-2
d_call: NA
j_call: TRBJ2-4
cdr3_nt: TGTGCAAGTCGCCCATACCCGGGACAGGGGGCCAAAAACATTCAGTACTTC
cdr3_aa: CASRPYPGQGAKNIQYF

cdr3_length: 15
clone_size: NA
v_call: TRBV7-9
d_call: NA
j_call: TRBJ1-3
cdr3_nt: TGTGCCAGCAGCTTAGGCGGGAACCAAGGAAACACCATATATTTT
cdr3_aa: CASSLGGNQGNTIYF

cdr3_length: 15
clone_size: NA
v_call: TRBV6-1
d_call: TRBD1
j_call: TRBJ2-7
cdr3_nt: TGTGCCAGCGGCCCGTCGGGACAGGGGGTTTACGAGCAGTACTTC
cdr3_aa: CASGPSGQGVYEQYF

cdr3_length: 15
clone_size: NA
v_call: TRBV7-9
d_call: TRBD1
j_call: TRBJ2-1
cdr3_nt: TGTGCCAGCAGCTTCCCGGGCCTTAGGACAGGGGAGCAGTTCTTC
cdr3_aa: CASSFPGLRTGEQFF

cdr3_length: 16
clone_size: NA
v_call: TRBV27
d_call: NA
j_call: TRBJ2-7
cdr3_nt: TGTGCCAGCAGCATCTTATCCGGGACTGGTGCCTACGAGCAGTACTTC
cdr3_aa: CASSILSGTGAYEQYF

cdr3_length: 15
clone_size: NA
v_call: TRBV2
d_call: NA
j_call: TRBJ2-1
cdr3_nt: TGTGCCAGCGGGCGGAAGGGAGTAGTCTACAATGAGCAGTTCTTC
cdr3_aa: CASGRKGVVYNEQFF

cdr3_length: 15
clone_size: NA
v_call: TRBV5-5
d_call: NA
j_call: TRBJ1-1
cdr3_nt: TGTGCCAGCAGCAGGGTGGGGGGAGGTAGGACTGAAGCTTTCTTT
cdr3_aa: CASSRVGGGRTEAFF

cdr3_length: 12
clone_size: few
v_call: TRBV9
d_call: NA
j_call: TRBJ2-1
cdr3_nt: TGTGCCAGCAGCCCAGGGGTCAATGAGCAGTTCTTC
cdr3_aa: CASSPGVNEQFF

cdr3_length: 14
clone_size: NA
v_call: TRBV6-5
d_call: TRBD1
j_call: TRBJ1-3
cdr3_nt: TGTGCCAGCAGCTATACAGGGGCTGGAAACACCATATATTTT
cdr3_aa: CASSYTGAGNTIYF

cdr3_length: 16
clone_size: NA
v_call: TRBV7-2
d_call: NA
j_call: TRBJ1-6
cdr3_nt: TGTGCCAGCAGCTTACGAGTTTACCCCTATAATTCACCCCTCCACTTT
cdr3_aa: CASSLRVYPYNSPLHF

cdr3_length: 15
clone_size: NA
v_call: TRBV27
d_call: TRBD1
j_call: TRBJ1-2
cdr3_nt: TGTGCCAGCAGCATAGCCCCAGGGGGCGCGAATGGCTACACCTTC
cdr3_aa: CASSIAPGGANGYTF

cdr3_length: 14
clone_size: NA
v_call: TRBV19
d_call: NA
j_call: TRBJ1-2
cdr3_nt: TGTGCCAGTAGTATGACCCGGGACACCTATGGCTACACCTTC
cdr3_aa: CASSMTRDTYGYTF

cdr3_length: 15
clone_size: once
v_call: TRBV7-2
d_call: TRBD1
j_call: TRBJ1-2
cdr3_nt: TGTGCCAGCAGCTTAGTAGAACAGGGGTTGGGAGGCTACACCTTC
cdr3_aa: CASSLVEQGLGGYTF

cdr3_length: 16
clone_size: NA
v_call: TRBV5-1
d_call: NA
j_call: TRBJ2-1
cdr3_nt: TGCGCCAGCAGCTTTATTATCGGGGAGAGGGGGAATGAGCAGTTCTTC
cdr3_aa: CASSFIIGERGNEQFF

cdr3_length: 15
clone_size: NA
v_call: TRBV21-1
d_call: NA
j_call: TRBJ2-1
cdr3_nt: TGTGCCAGTCCGATCGGCGGGGATTTAAACAATGAGCAGTTCTTC
cdr3_aa: CASPIGGDLNNEQFF